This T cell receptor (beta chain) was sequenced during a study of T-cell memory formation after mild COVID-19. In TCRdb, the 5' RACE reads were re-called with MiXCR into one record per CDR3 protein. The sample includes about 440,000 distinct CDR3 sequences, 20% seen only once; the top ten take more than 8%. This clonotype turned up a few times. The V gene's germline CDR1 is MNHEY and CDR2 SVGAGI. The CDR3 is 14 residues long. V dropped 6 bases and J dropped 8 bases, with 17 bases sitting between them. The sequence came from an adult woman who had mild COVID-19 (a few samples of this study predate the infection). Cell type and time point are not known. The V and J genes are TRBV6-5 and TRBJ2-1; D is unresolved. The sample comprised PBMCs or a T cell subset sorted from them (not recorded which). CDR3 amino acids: CASSGDTSLDEQFF. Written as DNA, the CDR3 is TGTGCCAGCAGCGGCGACACCTCGCTCGATGAGCAGTTCTTC.